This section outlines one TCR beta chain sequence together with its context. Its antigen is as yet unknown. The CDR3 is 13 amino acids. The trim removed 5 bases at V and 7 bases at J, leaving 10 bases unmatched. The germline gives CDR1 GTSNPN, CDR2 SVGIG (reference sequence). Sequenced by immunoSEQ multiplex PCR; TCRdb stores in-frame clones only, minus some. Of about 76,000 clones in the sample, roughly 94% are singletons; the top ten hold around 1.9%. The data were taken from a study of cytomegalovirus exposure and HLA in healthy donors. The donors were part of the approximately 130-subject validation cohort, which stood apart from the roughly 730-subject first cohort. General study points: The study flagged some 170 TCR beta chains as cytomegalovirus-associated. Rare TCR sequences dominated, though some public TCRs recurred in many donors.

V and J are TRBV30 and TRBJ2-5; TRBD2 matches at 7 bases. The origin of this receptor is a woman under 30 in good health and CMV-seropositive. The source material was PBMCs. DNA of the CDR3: TGTGCCTGGGCCTGGGGGGGGGACGGGACCCAGTACTTC. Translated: CAWAWGGDGTQYF.